Listed below are T cell receptor beta chains from one sample, sequenced in a study of a mutant IDH1 vaccine in newly diagnosed glioma. These TCRs are of unknown antigen specificity. Some clones are missing from TCRdb's copy, which holds only in-frame ones; the method was immunoSEQ multiplex PCR. The table lists around 94,000 clones, roughly nine tenths of them singletons. The sequenced sample was PBMCs, obtained from a glioma patient whose treatment included an IDH1 peptide vaccine. The receptor set was obtained from a woman in her forties or fifties with glioma. Each CDR3 is given with its conserved first and last residue. Each record gives: CDR3 DNA, CDR3 protein, D gene, V gene, J gene, clone size. A D gene is named only where the DNA matches it firmly. Rows may omit the clone size; those that give it use once, few, many or a size class.

CDR3nt: TGTGCCAGCAGCGGCACCGGGACTAGCGGGGGATACAATGAGCAGTTCTTC; CDR3aa: CASSGTGTSGGYNEQFF; d_gene: TRBD2; v_gene: TRBV7-9; j_gene: TRBJ2-1; abundance: .
CDR3nt: TGTGCCAGCAGCGCAATGGGGGTTACTCTCTCTGGAAACACCATATATTTT; CDR3aa: CASSAMGVTLSGNTIYF; d_gene: .; v_gene: TRBV7-8; j_gene: TRBJ1-3; abundance: .
CDR3nt: TGTGCCATCAGGGGGGGGGAAGACCATGAGCAGTTCTTC; CDR3aa: CAIRGGEDHEQFF; d_gene: TRBD2; v_gene: TRBV10-3; j_gene: TRBJ2-1; abundance: .
CDR3nt: TGTGCCAGCGGGTCGGCAGGCGGGAACTATGGCTACACCTTC; CDR3aa: CASGSAGGNYGYTF; d_gene: .; v_gene: TRBV28; j_gene: TRBJ1-2; abundance: .
CDR3nt: TGCAGCGCACTTGGGACAGGGGGAAATACGCAGTATTTT; CDR3aa: CSALGTGGNTQYF; d_gene: TRBD1; v_gene: TRBV29-1; j_gene: TRBJ2-3; abundance: .
CDR3nt: TGCGCCAGCAGCCTCCGGCCGAGCTCCTACAATGAGCAGTTCTTC; CDR3aa: CASSLRPSSYNEQFF; d_gene: .; v_gene: TRBV5-1; j_gene: TRBJ2-1; abundance: .
CDR3nt: TGTGCCAGCAGTTTACGTCAGTTTAATCAGCCCCAGCATTTT; CDR3aa: CASSLRQFNQPQHF; d_gene: .; v_gene: TRBV28; j_gene: TRBJ1-5; abundance: .
CDR3nt: TGTGCCAGCAGTGACTCTTTGGCAGGGGTTGAGCCCCAGCATTTT; CDR3aa: CASSDSLAGVEPQHF; d_gene: .; v_gene: TRBV6-1; j_gene: TRBJ1-5; abundance: .
CDR3nt: TGTGCCAGCAGCGCAGGCACAGATACGCAGTATTTT; CDR3aa: CASSAGTDTQYF; d_gene: .; v_gene: TRBV7-9; j_gene: TRBJ2-3; abundance: .
CDR3nt: TGTGCCAGCAGCTTAGCGGGGATCTACAATGAGCAGTTCTTC; CDR3aa: CASSLAGIYNEQFF; d_gene: .; v_gene: TRBV7-9; j_gene: TRBJ2-1; abundance: .
CDR3nt: TGCGCCAGCAGCTTGGCGGGATTGGGAGGGGCGAACACCGGGGAGCTGTTTTTT; CDR3aa: CASSLAGLGGANTGELFF; d_gene: TRBD2; v_gene: TRBV5-1; j_gene: TRBJ2-2; abundance: .
CDR3nt: TGTGCCAGCAGTTTCACAGCTTATAATTCACCCCTCCACTTT; CDR3aa: CASSFTAYNSPLHF; d_gene: .; v_gene: TRBV28; j_gene: TRBJ1-6; abundance: .
CDR3nt: TGTGCCCTGGGGGAGGGATCGGCCTATGGCTACACCTTC; CDR3aa: CALGEGSAYGYTF; d_gene: .; v_gene: TRBV28; j_gene: TRBJ1-2; abundance: .
CDR3nt: TGTGCCAGCAGCAGGGCAACAGGGGTCTACGAGCAGTACTTC; CDR3aa: CASSRATGVYEQYF; d_gene: TRBD1; v_gene: TRBV7-8; j_gene: TRBJ2-7; abundance: .
CDR3nt: TGCGCCAGCAGCTTGTACCCAGCGGGGGAAACCTACGAGCAGTACTTC; CDR3aa: CASSLYPAGETYEQYF; d_gene: TRBD2; v_gene: TRBV5-1; j_gene: TRBJ2-7; abundance: .
CDR3nt: TGCAGCGCCTACAGGGGTGGAGGCTCCTACAATGAGCAGTTCTTC; CDR3aa: CSAYRGGGSYNEQFF; d_gene: TRBD1; v_gene: TRBV29-1; j_gene: TRBJ2-1; abundance: .
CDR3nt: TGTGCCAGCTCACCGAAGAAACAGTCAGCCTACGAGCAGTACTTC; CDR3aa: CASSPKKQSAYEQYF; d_gene: .; v_gene: TRBV18; j_gene: TRBJ2-7; abundance: .
CDR3nt: TGTGCCAGCAGTTACGCGGGAGGGGCCTACAATGAGCAGTTCTTC; CDR3aa: CASSYAGGAYNEQFF; d_gene: TRBD2; v_gene: TRBV6-5; j_gene: TRBJ2-1; abundance: .
CDR3nt: TGCGCCAGCAGCCTGTCGGGCACTGGGAACGAGCAGTACTTC; CDR3aa: CASSLSGTGNEQYF; d_gene: .; v_gene: TRBV4-1; j_gene: TRBJ2-7; abundance: .
CDR3nt: TGCGCCAGCAGCTTGGAGGGGGGTGGAGAGCCCCAGCATTTT; CDR3aa: CASSLEGGGEPQHF; d_gene: .; v_gene: TRBV5-1; j_gene: TRBJ1-5; abundance: .
CDR3nt: TGTGCCTCCCGACTAGTGGACCGCACAGATACGCAGTATTTT; CDR3aa: CASRLVDRTDTQYF; d_gene: .; v_gene: TRBV30; j_gene: TRBJ2-3; abundance: .
CDR3nt: TGTGCCAGCAGCTTGACAGGGGAGGCGACTGAAGCTTTCTTT; CDR3aa: CASSLTGEATEAFF; d_gene: TRBD1; v_gene: TRBV5-5; j_gene: TRBJ1-1; abundance: .
CDR3nt: TGTGCCTCCTCCGGGAGCACTGAAGCTTTCTTT; CDR3aa: CASSGSTEAFF; d_gene: .; v_gene: TRBV6-1; j_gene: TRBJ1-1; abundance: .
CDR3nt: TGTGCCAGCAGCCTCGGGGCATCGAATGCTTTCTTT; CDR3aa: CASSLGASNAFF; d_gene: .; v_gene: TRBV7-9; j_gene: TRBJ1-1; abundance: few
CDR3nt: TGCAGCGGGGGGGTAACAACTAATGAAAAACTGTTTTTT; CDR3aa: CSGGVTTNEKLFF; d_gene: .; v_gene: TRBV29-1; j_gene: TRBJ1-4; abundance: .
CDR3nt: TGCGCCAGCAGCCAAGATGGCCTATACAATGAGCAGTTCTTC; CDR3aa: CASSQDGLYNEQFF; d_gene: .; v_gene: TRBV4-1; j_gene: TRBJ2-1; abundance: .
CDR3nt: TGCAGCGTTGAAGATCGCGGGGGGCAGGACACTGAAGCTTTCTTT; CDR3aa: CSVEDRGGQDTEAFF; d_gene: .; v_gene: TRBV29-1; j_gene: TRBJ1-1; abundance: .
CDR3nt: TGCAGCGTCTCTAGCGGAGGCTCCTACGAGCAGTACTTC; CDR3aa: CSVSSGGSYEQYF; d_gene: TRBD2; v_gene: TRBV29-1; j_gene: TRBJ2-7; abundance: .
CDR3nt: TGTGCCAGCAGCTTGACCACTGAAGCTTTCTTT; CDR3aa: CASSLTTEAFF; d_gene: .; v_gene: TRBV5-6; j_gene: TRBJ1-1; abundance: .
CDR3nt: TGTGCCAGCAGTTTCCGGTTCAAAACTAACTATGGCTACACCTTC; CDR3aa: CASSFRFKTNYGYTF; d_gene: .; v_gene: TRBV28; j_gene: TRBJ1-2; abundance: .
CDR3nt: TGTGCCAGCAGCGTAGCAAGTGGAGGCTACACCTTC; CDR3aa: CASSVASGGYTF; d_gene: .; v_gene: TRBV9; j_gene: TRBJ1-2; abundance: .
CDR3nt: TGTGCCAGCAGCTTGGGAGACAGGAGGGAAAAACTGTTTTTT; CDR3aa: CASSLGDRREKLFF; d_gene: .; v_gene: TRBV7-9; j_gene: TRBJ1-4; abundance: .
CDR3nt: TGTGCCATCAGTGAGCCTAGCGGGTACACCGGGGAGCTGTTTTTT; CDR3aa: CAISEPSGYTGELFF; d_gene: TRBD2; v_gene: TRBV10-3; j_gene: TRBJ2-2; abundance: .
CDR3nt: TGTGCCAGTAGTCCCTTTCAAGCGGGGGGAGGTGGTAATGAGCAGTTCTTC; CDR3aa: CASSPFQAGGGGNEQFF; d_gene: TRBD2; v_gene: TRBV19; j_gene: TRBJ2-1; abundance: once
CDR3nt: TGCGCCAGCAGCTTCGGACAGGGGGCCCGATGGTACCAAGAGACCCAGTACTTC; CDR3aa: CASSFGQGARWYQETQYF; d_gene: TRBD1; v_gene: TRBV5-1; j_gene: TRBJ2-5; abundance: .
CDR3nt: TGTGCCAGCAGCTTGGGCAGGAGGGGAAACACCATATATTTT; CDR3aa: CASSLGRRGNTIYF; d_gene: .; v_gene: TRBV5-6; j_gene: TRBJ1-3; abundance: .
CDR3nt: TGCGCCAGCAGCTTGAGGCACGAGCAGTACTTC; CDR3aa: CASSLRHEQYF; d_gene: .; v_gene: TRBV5-1; j_gene: TRBJ2-7; abundance: .
CDR3nt: TGTGCCAGCAGCTTGGACAGGGGGCTACTCACCGGGGAGCTGTTTTTT; CDR3aa: CASSLDRGLLTGELFF; d_gene: TRBD1; v_gene: TRBV4-2; j_gene: TRBJ2-2; abundance: .
CDR3nt: TGTGCCAGCAGTTACCTGGGACAGGGGGCGGAGACCCAGTACTTC; CDR3aa: CASSYLGQGAETQYF; d_gene: TRBD1; v_gene: TRBV6-5; j_gene: TRBJ2-5; abundance: .
CDR3nt: TGTGCCAGCAGTTGGGGGGAAGAATTAGCCAAAAACATTCAGTACTTC; CDR3aa: CASSWGEELAKNIQYF; d_gene: .; v_gene: TRBV27; j_gene: TRBJ2-4; abundance: .
CDR3nt: TGTGCCACCTTGACAGGGGGCGGCCCAAACACCATATATTTT; CDR3aa: CATLTGGGPNTIYF; d_gene: TRBD1; v_gene: TRBV28; j_gene: TRBJ1-3; abundance: once
CDR3nt: TGCGCCAGCAGCCAAGTGATGGTTCGACAAGAGACCCAGTACTTC; CDR3aa: CASSQVMVRQETQYF; d_gene: .; v_gene: TRBV4-1; j_gene: TRBJ2-5; abundance: few
CDR3nt: TGTGCCAGCAGTTTCGGCTACAGGGTTGGCTACACCTTC; CDR3aa: CASSFGYRVGYTF; d_gene: .; v_gene: TRBV28; j_gene: TRBJ1-2; abundance: .
CDR3nt: TGTGCCAGCAGTCGAGTAGCGGGAGTAAACTACAATGAGCAGTTCTTC; CDR3aa: CASSRVAGVNYNEQFF; d_gene: TRBD2; v_gene: TRBV7-3; j_gene: TRBJ2-1; abundance: once
CDR3nt: TGTGCCAGCAGCTTTGGGAGAAACAATGAGCAGTTCTTC; CDR3aa: CASSFGRNNEQFF; d_gene: .; v_gene: TRBV7-2; j_gene: TRBJ2-1; abundance: .
CDR3nt: TGCGCCAGCGCGGGAGATCGGAACGAGCAGTACTTC; CDR3aa: CASAGDRNEQYF; d_gene: TRBD2; v_gene: TRBV10-2; j_gene: TRBJ2-7; abundance: .
CDR3nt: TGCGCCAGCAGCGCAAGGGAGGGACTAAGAGAGACCCAGTACTTC; CDR3aa: CASSAREGLRETQYF; d_gene: TRBD2; v_gene: TRBV5-1; j_gene: TRBJ2-5; abundance: .
CDR3nt: TGTGCCAGTAAGCAGGGAACTCAGCCCCAGCATTTT; CDR3aa: CASKQGTQPQHF; d_gene: .; v_gene: TRBV19; j_gene: TRBJ1-5; abundance: .